This TCR beta chain emerged from a study of T cell responses to AZD1222 COVID-19 vaccine. For the study at large: Second doses were pooled across both intervals (about 4 or about 12 weeks). General study points: Clonal diversity may have been underestimated, and the donors were mostly white British, with more females than males. With dominance at 160-218 and 743-854, vaccine-associated CD4 TCRs spanned spike.

In germline, CDR1 is GTSNPN, CDR2 SVGIG (reference sequence). Trimming pared 2 bases from V and 7 bases from J, leaving 9 bases between. This CDR3 comprises 13 residues. Details on this clone: Its antigen is currently unknown.

The table came from immunoSEQ multiplex PCR; TCRdb's copy has only in-frame clones and leaves some out. Among roughly 120,000 clones listed, about 90% were seen once. The sequence derives from an adult in good health. The chain joins TRBV30 to TRBJ1-6; no definite D call. This specimen was peripheral blood, taken on day 0 of AZD1222 vaccination. This chain's CDR3 is CAWSKDTNSPLHF. The CDR3 DNA follows: TGTGCCTGGAGTAAAGACACCAATTCACCCCTCCACTTT.